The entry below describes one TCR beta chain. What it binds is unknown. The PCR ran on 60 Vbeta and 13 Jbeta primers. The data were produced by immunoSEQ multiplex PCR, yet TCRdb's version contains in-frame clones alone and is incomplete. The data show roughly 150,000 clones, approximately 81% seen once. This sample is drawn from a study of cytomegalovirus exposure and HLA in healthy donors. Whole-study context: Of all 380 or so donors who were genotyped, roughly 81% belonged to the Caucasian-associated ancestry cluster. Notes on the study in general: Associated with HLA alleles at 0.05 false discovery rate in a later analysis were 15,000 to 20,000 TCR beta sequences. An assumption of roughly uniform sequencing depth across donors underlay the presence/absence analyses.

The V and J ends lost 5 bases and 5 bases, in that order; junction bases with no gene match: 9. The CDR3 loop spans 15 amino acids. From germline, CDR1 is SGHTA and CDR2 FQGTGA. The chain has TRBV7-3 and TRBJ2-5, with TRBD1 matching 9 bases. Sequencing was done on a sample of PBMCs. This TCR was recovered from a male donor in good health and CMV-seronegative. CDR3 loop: CASSPDTGGRETQYF. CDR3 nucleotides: TGTGCCAGCAGCCCAGACACAGGGGGCAGGGAGACCCAGTACTTC.